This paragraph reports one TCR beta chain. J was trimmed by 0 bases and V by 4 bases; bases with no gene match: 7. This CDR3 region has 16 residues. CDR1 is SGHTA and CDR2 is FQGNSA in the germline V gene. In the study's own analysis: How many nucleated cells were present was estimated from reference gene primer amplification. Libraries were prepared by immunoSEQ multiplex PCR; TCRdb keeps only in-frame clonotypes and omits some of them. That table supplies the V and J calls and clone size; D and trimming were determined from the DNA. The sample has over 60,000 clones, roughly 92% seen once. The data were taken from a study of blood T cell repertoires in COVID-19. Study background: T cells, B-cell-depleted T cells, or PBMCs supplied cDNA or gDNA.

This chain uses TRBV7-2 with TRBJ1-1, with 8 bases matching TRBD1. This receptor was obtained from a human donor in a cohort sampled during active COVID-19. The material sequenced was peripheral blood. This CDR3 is CASSSWTGPVNTEAFF. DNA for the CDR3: TGTGCCAGCAGCTCTTGGACAGGGCCCGTGAACACTGAAGCTTTCTTT.